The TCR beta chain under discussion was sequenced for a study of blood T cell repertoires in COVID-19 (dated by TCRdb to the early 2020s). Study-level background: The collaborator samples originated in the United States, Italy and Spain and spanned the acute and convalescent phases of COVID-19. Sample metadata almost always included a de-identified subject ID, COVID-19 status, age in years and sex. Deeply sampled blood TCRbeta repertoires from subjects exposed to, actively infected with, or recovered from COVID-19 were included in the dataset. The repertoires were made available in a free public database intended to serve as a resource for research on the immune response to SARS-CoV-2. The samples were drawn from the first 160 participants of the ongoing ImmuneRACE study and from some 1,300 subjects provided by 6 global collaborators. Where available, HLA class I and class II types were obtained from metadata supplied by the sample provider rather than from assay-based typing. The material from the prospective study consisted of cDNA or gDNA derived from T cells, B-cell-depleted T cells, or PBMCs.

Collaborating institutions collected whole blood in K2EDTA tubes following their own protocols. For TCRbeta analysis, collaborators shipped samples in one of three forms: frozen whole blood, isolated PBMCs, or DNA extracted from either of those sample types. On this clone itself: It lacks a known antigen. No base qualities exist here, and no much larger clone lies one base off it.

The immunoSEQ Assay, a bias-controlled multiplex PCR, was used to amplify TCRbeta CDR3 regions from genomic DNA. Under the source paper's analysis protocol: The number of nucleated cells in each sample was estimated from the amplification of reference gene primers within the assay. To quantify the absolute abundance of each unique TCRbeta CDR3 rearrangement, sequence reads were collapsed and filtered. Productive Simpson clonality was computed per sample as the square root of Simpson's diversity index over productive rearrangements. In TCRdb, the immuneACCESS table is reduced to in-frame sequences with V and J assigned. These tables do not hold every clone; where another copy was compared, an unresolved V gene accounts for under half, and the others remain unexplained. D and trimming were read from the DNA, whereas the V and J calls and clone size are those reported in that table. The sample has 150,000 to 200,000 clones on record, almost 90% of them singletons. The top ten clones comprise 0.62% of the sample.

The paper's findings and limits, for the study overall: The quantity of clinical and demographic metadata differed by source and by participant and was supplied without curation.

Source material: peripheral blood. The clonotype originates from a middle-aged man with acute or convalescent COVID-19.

The CDR3 protein is CASSTSGGQYNEQFF. The DNA sequence is as follows: TGTGCCAGTAGTACGAGCGGGGGCCAATACAATGAGCAGTTCTTC. Recombination linked TRBV19 to TRBJ2-1, with TRBD2 identical over 8 junction bases. In the germline V gene (reference sequence), CDR1 corresponds to LNHDA and CDR2 to SQIVND. The CDR3 sequence holds 15 residues, the cysteine and phenylalanine included. The retained sequence is limited to the CDR3, 45 bases, with the frame set at the first base. V has 4 bases trimmed and J has 4 bases trimmed; junction bases matching no gene number 6.